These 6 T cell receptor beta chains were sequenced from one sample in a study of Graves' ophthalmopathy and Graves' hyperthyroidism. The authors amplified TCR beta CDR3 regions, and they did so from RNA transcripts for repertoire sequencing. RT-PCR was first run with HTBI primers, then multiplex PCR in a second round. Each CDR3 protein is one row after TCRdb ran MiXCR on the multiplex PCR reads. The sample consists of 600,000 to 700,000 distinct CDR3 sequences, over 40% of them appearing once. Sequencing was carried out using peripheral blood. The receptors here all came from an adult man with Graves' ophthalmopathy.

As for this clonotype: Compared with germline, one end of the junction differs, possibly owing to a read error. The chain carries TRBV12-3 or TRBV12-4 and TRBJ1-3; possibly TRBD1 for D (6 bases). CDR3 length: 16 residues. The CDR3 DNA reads TGCGCCAGCAGCCTTAACACAGGGCCCTCTGGAAACACCATATATTTT. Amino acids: CASSLNTGPSGNTIYF.

CDR3 loop: CSVEGTGTEAFF. The CDR3 region has the DNA TGCAGCGTTGAGGGGACGGGCACTGAAGCTTTCTTT. The chain is built from TRBV29-1 and TRBJ1-1; possible D gene TRBD1, 5 bases. The CDR3 sequence is 12 residues long. Germline V gene data show CDR1 as SQVTM and CDR2 as ANQGSEA. V was cut by 3 bases and J by 4 bases, with 9 bases left in between. Looking up the rest from reference TRBV29-1 and TRBJ1-1 gives the full variable domain: SAVISQKPSRDICQRGTSLTIQCQVDSQVTMMFWYRQQPGQSLTLIATANQGSEATYESGFVIDKFPISRPNLTFSTLTVSNMSPEDSSIYLCSVEGTGTEAFFGQGTRLTVV.

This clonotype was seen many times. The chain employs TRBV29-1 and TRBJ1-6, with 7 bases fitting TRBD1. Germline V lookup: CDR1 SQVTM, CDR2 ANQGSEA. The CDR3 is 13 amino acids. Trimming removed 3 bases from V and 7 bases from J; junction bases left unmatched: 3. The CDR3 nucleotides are TGCAGCGTTGATACAGGGGAAAATTCACCCCTCCACTTT. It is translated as CSVDTGENSPLHF.

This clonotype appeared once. CDR3 loop: CASSFTGTPPGELFF. In DNA, the CDR3 is TGTGCCAGCAGCTTCACCGGGACACCCCCCGGGGAGCTGTTTTTT. The chain uses TRBV14 and TRBJ2-2; maybe TRBD1 (6 bases). The CDR3 runs 15 residues. V lost 5 bases and J lost 6, with 16 bases in between. CDR1 is SGHDN, CDR2 FVKESK, per germline.

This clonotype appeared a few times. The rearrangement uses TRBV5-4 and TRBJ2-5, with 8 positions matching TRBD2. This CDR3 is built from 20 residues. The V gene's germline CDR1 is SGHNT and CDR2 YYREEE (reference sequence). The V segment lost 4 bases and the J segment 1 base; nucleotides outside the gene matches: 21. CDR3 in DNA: TGTGCCAGCAGCCAAGACCCGACAGGACTGCTAGCGGGCAGCCAAGAGACCCAGTACTTC. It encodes CASSQDPTGLLAGSQETQYF.

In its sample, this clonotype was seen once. In DNA form, the CDR3 reads TGTGCCATCAGTGAGTTGGGGGGCGCTGGGGAGCTGTTTTTT. It yields the protein CAISELGGAGELFF. The rearrangement uses TRBV10-3 and TRBJ2-2; D is possibly TRBD1 or TRBD2 (6 bases each). CDR3 length equals 14 residues. Trimming took 1 base from V and 8 from J, leaving 11 bases between them. Germline CDR1 ENHRY, CDR2 SYGVKD.